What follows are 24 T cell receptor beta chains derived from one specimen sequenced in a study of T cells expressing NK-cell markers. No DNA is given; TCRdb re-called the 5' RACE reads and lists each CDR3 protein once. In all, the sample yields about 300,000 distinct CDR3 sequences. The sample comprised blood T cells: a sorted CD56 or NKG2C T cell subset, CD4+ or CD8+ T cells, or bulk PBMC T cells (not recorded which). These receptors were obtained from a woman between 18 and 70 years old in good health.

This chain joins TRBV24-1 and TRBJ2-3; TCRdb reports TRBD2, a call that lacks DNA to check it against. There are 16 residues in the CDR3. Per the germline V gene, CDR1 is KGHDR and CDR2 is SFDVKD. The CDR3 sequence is CATSDERPTSTDTQYF.

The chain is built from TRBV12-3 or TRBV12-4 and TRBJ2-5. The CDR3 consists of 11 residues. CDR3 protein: CASSPMETQYF.

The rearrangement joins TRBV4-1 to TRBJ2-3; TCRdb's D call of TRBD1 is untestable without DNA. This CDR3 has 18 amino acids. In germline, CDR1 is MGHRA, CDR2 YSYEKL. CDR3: CASSQPGRGRGFTDTQYF.

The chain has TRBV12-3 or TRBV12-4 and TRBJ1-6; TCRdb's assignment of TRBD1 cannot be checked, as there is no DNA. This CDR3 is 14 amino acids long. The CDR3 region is CASSPALYNSPLHF.

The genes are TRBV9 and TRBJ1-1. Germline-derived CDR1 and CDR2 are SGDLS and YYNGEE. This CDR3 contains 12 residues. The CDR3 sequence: CASSGGYTEAFF.

The CDR3 sequence is CASSQGTGDQPQHF. This sequence joins TRBV4-1 and TRBJ1-5; TCRdb selects TRBD1, and the lack of DNA leaves this call unchecked. This CDR3 has 14 amino acids. Germline V gene data show CDR1 as MGHRA and CDR2 as YSYEKL.

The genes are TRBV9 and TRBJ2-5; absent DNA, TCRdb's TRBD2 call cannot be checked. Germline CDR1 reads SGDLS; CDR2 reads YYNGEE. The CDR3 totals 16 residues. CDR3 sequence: CASSVRAGGREETQYF.

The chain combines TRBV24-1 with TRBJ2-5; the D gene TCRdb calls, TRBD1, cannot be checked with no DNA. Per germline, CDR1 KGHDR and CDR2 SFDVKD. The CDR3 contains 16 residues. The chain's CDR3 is CATSEGGQGRGETQYF.

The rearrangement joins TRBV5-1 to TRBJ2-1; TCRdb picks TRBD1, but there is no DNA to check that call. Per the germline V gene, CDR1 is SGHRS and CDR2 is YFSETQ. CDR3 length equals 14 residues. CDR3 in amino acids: CASSLGPTYNEQFF. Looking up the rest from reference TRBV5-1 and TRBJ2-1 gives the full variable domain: KAGVTQTPRYLIKTRGQQVTLSCSPISGHRSVSWYQQTPGQGLQFLFEYFSETQRNKGNFPGRFSGRQFSNSRSEMNVSTLELGDSALYLCASSLGPTYNEQFFGPGTRLTVL.

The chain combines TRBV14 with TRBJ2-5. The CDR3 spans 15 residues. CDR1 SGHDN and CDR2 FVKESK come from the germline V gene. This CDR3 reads CASSQAPRVQETQYF.

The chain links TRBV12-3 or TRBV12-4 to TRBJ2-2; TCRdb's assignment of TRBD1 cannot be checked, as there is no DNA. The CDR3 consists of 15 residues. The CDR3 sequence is CASTRGQGNTGELFF.

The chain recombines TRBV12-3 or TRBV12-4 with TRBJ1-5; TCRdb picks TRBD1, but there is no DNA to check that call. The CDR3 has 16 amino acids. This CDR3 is CASSGTGGLGNQPQHF.

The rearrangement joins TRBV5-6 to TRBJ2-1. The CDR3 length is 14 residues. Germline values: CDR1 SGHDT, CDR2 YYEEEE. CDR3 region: CASSLALVDNEQFF.

The CDR3 is CASSTQSFYGYTF. V usage is TRBV12-3 or TRBV12-4 and J usage is TRBJ1-2. CDR3 length equals 13 residues.

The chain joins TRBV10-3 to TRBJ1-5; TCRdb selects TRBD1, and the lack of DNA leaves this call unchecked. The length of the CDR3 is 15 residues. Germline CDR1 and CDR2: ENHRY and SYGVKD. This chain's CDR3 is CAISDGGASNQPQHF.

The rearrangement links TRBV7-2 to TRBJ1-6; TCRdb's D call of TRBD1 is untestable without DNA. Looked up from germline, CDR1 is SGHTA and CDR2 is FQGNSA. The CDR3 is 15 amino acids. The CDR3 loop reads CASSPLLGTGAPLHF.

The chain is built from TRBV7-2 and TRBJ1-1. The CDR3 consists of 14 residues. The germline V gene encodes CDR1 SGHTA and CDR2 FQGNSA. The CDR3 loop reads CASSLGATGTEAFF.

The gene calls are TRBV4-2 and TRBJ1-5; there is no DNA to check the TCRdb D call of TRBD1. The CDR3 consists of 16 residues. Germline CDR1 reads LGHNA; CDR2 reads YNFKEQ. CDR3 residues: CASSLGTGGDNQPQHF.

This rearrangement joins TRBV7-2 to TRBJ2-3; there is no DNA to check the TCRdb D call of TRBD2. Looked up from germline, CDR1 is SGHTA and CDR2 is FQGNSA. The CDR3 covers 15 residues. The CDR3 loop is CASSPGGPRTDTQYF.

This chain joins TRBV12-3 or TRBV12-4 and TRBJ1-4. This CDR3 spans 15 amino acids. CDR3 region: CASSLGLSIGEKLFF.

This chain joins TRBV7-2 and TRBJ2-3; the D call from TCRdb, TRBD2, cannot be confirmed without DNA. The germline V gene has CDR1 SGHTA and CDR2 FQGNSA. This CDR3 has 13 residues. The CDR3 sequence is CASGASGTDTQYF. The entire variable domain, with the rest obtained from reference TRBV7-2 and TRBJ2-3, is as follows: GAGVSQSPSNKVTEKGKDVELRCDPISGHTALYWYRQSLGQGLEFLIYFQGNSAPDKSGLPSDRFSAERTGGSVSTLTIQRTQQEDSAVYLCASGASGTDTQYFGPGTRLTVL.

This CDR3 is CRPIRPLRNEQFF. V gene TRBV20-1 combines with J gene TRBJ2-1; TCRdb designates TRBD1, a call that cannot be tested without DNA. Looked up from germline, CDR1 is DFQATT and CDR2 is SNEGSKA (reference sequence). The CDR3 consists of 13 residues.

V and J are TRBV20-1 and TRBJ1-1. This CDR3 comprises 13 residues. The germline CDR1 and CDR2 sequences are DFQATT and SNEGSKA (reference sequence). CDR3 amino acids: CSARGGLETEAFF.

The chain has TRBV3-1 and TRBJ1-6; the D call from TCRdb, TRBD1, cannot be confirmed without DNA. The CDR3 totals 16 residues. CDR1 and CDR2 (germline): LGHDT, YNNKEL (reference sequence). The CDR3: CASSQWGQSKESPLHF.